These 26 T cell receptor beta chains came from one sample sequenced in a study of blood T cell repertoires in COVID-19. The method was immunoSEQ multiplex PCR; TCRdb's version includes in-frame clones alone and lacks a portion of them. The sample has some 500,000 clones, about 89% seen once. The specimen was peripheral blood. The receptors were gathered from a woman between 45 and 60 years old with COVID-19, enrolled during active disease.

The chain has TRBV5-1 and TRBJ1-6; the D is unclear. The V and J ends lost 7 bases and 1 base respectively, with 15 bases between them. The CDR3 covers 16 residues. Germline V gives CDR1 SGHRS, CDR2 YFSETQ. This CDR3 is CASHPIGESYNSPLHF. The CDR3 coding sequence is TGCGCCAGCCATCCGATTGGGGAGTCCTATAATTCACCCCTCCACTTT.

This chain links TRBV30 with TRBJ1-1; D is ambiguous. Germline V gene data show CDR1 as GTSNPN and CDR2 as SVGIG (reference sequence). V shed 0 bases and J shed 7 bases, with 18 bases lying between them. This CDR3 is 15 amino acids long. The CDR3 coding sequence is TGTGCCTGGAGTGTTTATATGCGGGAAGGAGGTGAAGCTTTCTTT. Protein product: CAWSVYMREGGEAFF.

The chain employs TRBV19 and TRBJ1-5, with TRBD1 identical over 10 bases. J gave up 2 bases and V 7 bases, and 11 bases lay outside the gene matches. The V gene's germline CDR1 is LNHDA and CDR2 SQIVND (reference sequence). The CDR3 spans 17 residues. The CDR3 DNA is TGTGCCAGTACCTCTCGACAGGGGGCAAACGGCAATCAGCCCCAGCATTTT. Translating it yields CASTSRQGANGNQPQHF. The variable domain in full, with the rest retrieved from reference TRBV19 and TRBJ1-5, is DGGITQSPKYLFRKEGQNVTLSCEQNLNHDAMYWYRQDPGQGLRLIYYSQIVNDFQKGDIAEGYSVSREKKESFPLTVTSAQKNPTAFYLCASTSRQGANGNQPQHFGDGTRLSIL.

The chain has TRBV15 and TRBJ1-1, with D possibly being TRBD1 (5 bases). CDR1 is LNHNV and CDR2 is YYDKDF in the germline V gene (reference sequence). The CDR3 is 13 residues long. Trimming cost V 5 bases and J 4 bases, with 11 bases left between them. The CDR3 region has the DNA TGTGCCACCAGCCCCAGGGTTTTCACTGAAGCTTTCTTT. It yields the protein CATSPRVFTEAFF.

The chain is built from TRBV19 and TRBJ1-1; D perhaps matches TRBD1 (6 bases). Germline CDR1 reads LNHDA; CDR2 reads SQIVND (reference sequence). CDR3 size: 17 residues. V was pared by 3 bases and J by 1 base, with 18 bases between. This chain's CDR3 is CASSIGQPYSRNTEAFF. CDR3 sequence (DNA): TGTGCCAGTAGTATTGGACAGCCCTACTCCAGGAACACTGAAGCTTTCTTT.

This clone was counted a few times. The chain joins TRBV28 to TRBJ1-5; perhaps TRBD1 as D (5 bases). Germline V gene data show CDR1 as MDHEN and CDR2 as SYDVKM. The CDR3 consists of 16 residues. The germline V and J ends were trimmed by 6 bases and 2 bases, with 17 bases remaining between them. CDR3 protein: CASSYPLRVGNQPQHF. The CDR3 coding sequence is TGTGCCAGCAGCTACCCCCTCAGGGTTGGCAATCAGCCCCAGCATTTT.

V usage is TRBV9 and J usage is TRBJ2-4; 8 bases align to TRBD2. Losses at the gene ends were 7 bases for V and 7 bases for J; bases not matched to a gene: 13. CDR1 SGDLS and CDR2 YYNGEE come from the germline V gene. The CDR3 runs to 15 residues. CDR3 DNA sequence: TGTGCCAGCTCGGGGAACTCCCGGGGGGGTAACATTCAGTACTTC. This translates into CASSGNSRGGNIQYF.

The chain has TRBV6-6 and TRBJ1-2, with D unresolved. The length of the CDR3 is 13 residues. Per the germline V gene, CDR1 is MNHNY and CDR2 is SVGAGI (reference sequence). V was clipped by 3 bases and J by 4 bases, with 9 bases between them. As DNA, the CDR3 is TGTGCCAGCAGTTATGACAAGACCTATGGCTACACCTTC. Its protein product is CASSYDKTYGYTF.

The chain employs TRBV5-1 and TRBJ1-3; 7 nucleotides line up with TRBD1. The trim removed 3 bases at V and 4 bases at J, leaving 10 bases unmatched. Germline CDR1 reads SGHRS; CDR2 reads YFSETQ. This CDR3 comprises 16 residues. The CDR3 bases are TGCGCCAGCAGCTCGACAGGGTTAGGTTCCGGAAACACCATATATTTT. It specifies CASSSTGLGSGNTIYF.

V and J are TRBV4-1 and TRBJ2-5; 7 bases agree with TRBD1. The V and J ends lost 3 bases and 1 base, in that order; junction bases with no gene match: 5. CDR1 MGHRA and CDR2 YSYEKL come from the germline V gene. CDR3 length equals 15 residues. Here the CDR3 reads CASSHPGQSQETQYF. Written as DNA, the CDR3 is TGCGCCAGCAGCCACCCGGGACAGTCCCAAGAGACCCAGTACTTC.

The rearrangement links TRBV5-5 to TRBJ2-1; possible D gene TRBD1, 5 bases. Germline V gene data show CDR1 as SGHKS and CDR2 as YYEKEE (reference sequence). CDR3 size: 15 residues. V was clipped by 4 bases and J by 4 bases, with 15 bases between them. CDR3 DNA sequence: TGTGCCAGCAGCCGCGAAAGGACAATGTACAATGAGCAGTTCTTC. It encodes CASSRERTMYNEQFF.

V is TRBV2 and J is TRBJ1-4; 8 nucleotides line up with TRBD1. The junction had 0 bases not matched to a gene; V was cut back by 3 bases and J by 6 bases. The V gene's germline CDR1 is SNHLY and CDR2 FYNNEI. The CDR3 has 13 residues. The CDR3 sequence: CASSEDRDEKLFF. CDR3 coding DNA: TGTGCCAGCAGTGAGGACAGGGATGAAAAACTGTTTTTT.

The chain carries TRBV11-2 and TRBJ1-5; D is unclear. With 1 base removed from V and 8 bases from J, the gap between germline ends came to 9 bases. The germline CDR1 and CDR2 sequences are SGHAT and FQNNGV. The CDR3 extends over 13 amino acids. The CDR3, as DNA: TGTGCCAGCAGCTTAGGAACGGTAGAGCCCCAGCATTTT. It translates to CASSLGTVEPQHF.

The chain uses TRBV28 and TRBJ1-2, with no clear D. Germline lookup yields CDR1 MDHEN and CDR2 SYDVKM. Trimming removed 3 bases from V and 4 bases from J, with 12 bases in between. CDR3 length: 14 amino acids. CDR3 in amino acids: CASSFAASGYGYTF. The CDR3 bases are TGTGCCAGCAGTTTTGCGGCTTCGGGCTATGGCTACACCTTC.

This clone was seen just once. CDR3 sequence reads: CAWSAGGASTDTQYF. In nucleotides, the CDR3 is TGTGCCTGGAGTGCAGGGGGCGCGAGCACAGATACGCAGTATTTT. The V call is TRBV30, the J call TRBJ2-3; 8 nucleotides line up with TRBD1. Losses at the gene ends were 1 base for V and 0 bases for J; bases not matched to a gene: 3. CDR1 is GTSNPN, CDR2 SVGIG, per germline (reference sequence). This CDR3 comprises 15 residues.

This rearrangement joins TRBV13 to TRBJ1-2; the D is unclear. This CDR3 has 16 amino acids. Germline CDR1 is PRHDT and CDR2 is FYEKMQ (reference sequence). V was pared by 6 bases and J by 0 bases, with 17 bases between. CDR3 amino acids: CASSSIRVPTNYGYTF. The CDR3 coding sequence is TGTGCCAGCAGTTCTATACGGGTCCCGACTAACTATGGCTACACCTTC.

The rearrangement links TRBV5-1 to TRBJ2-7; perhaps TRBD1 as D (6 bases). Trimming cost V 4 bases and J 7 bases, with 21 bases left between them. Germline-derived CDR1 and CDR2 are SGHRS and YFSETQ. The CDR3 consists of 15 residues. The CDR3 DNA reads as TGCGCCAGCAGCATATCACAGGGCGCCGTGGGTGAGCAGTACTTC. Translated, it gives CASSISQGAVGEQYF.

The V and J genes are TRBV20-1 and TRBJ1-5; TRBD1 matches at 10 bases. CDR3 length: 18 amino acids. Germline values: CDR1 DFQATT, CDR2 SNEGSKA (reference sequence). V dropped 3 bases and J dropped 2; count of bases not matched to a gene: 13. This CDR3 reads CSASPGADRGYRNQPQHF. The CDR3 region has the DNA TGCAGTGCTAGTCCGGGGGCGGACAGGGGGTATCGCAATCAGCCCCAGCATTTT.

V is TRBV7-2 and J is TRBJ1-2; maybe TRBD1 (6 bases). V was clipped by 6 bases and J by 4 bases, with 12 bases between them. CDR3 length: 13 amino acids. The germline V gene has CDR1 SGHTA and CDR2 FQGNSA. CDR3 amino acids: CASRRTGFYGYTF. DNA of the CDR3: TGTGCCAGCAGACGAACAGGGTTCTATGGCTACACCTTC.

V usage is TRBV3-1 (or the pseudogene TRBV3-2) and J usage is TRBJ2-7, with TRBD2 identical over 8 bases. V was clipped by 0 bases and J by 3 bases; unmatched bases: 7. In germline, CDR1 is LGHDT, CDR2 YNNKEL (reference sequence). The CDR3 sequence is 16 residues long. The CDR3, as DNA: TGTGCCAGCAGCCAAGATAAAGTAGCGGGGATCTACGAGCAGTACTTC. This codes for CASSQDKVAGIYEQYF.

The chain combines TRBV25-1 with TRBJ1-1, with 8 nucleotides matching TRBD1. Trimming removed 3 bases from V and 4 bases from J; junction bases left unmatched: 4. The germline CDR1 and CDR2 sequences are MGHDK and SYGVNS. The CDR3 consists of 14 residues. The CDR3 nucleotides are TGTGCCAGCAGTGACCCCGGACAGGGCACTGAAGCTTTCTTT. Translation gives CASSDPGQGTEAFF. The whole variable domain, remainder taken from reference TRBV25-1 and TRBJ1-1, is EADIYQTPRYLVIGTGKKITLECSQTMGHDKMYWYQQDPGMELHLIHYSYGVNSTEKGDLSSESTVSRIRTEHFPLTLESARPSHTSQYLCASSDPGQGTEAFFGQGTRLTVV.

Regarding this clone: The identical CDR3 is also encoded by other nucleotide sequences in the sample. J is TRBJ2-1 and V is TRBV5-4, with 10 bases identical to TRBD2. This CDR3 contains 16 residues. CDR1 and CDR2 from the germline V gene are SGHNT and YYREEE (reference sequence). J was trimmed by 7 bases and V by 0 bases; bases with no gene match: 7. The CDR3 coding sequence is TGTGCCAGCAGCTTGGTAAGCGGGGGGGCGCTGAATGAGCAGTTCTTC. The encoded protein is CASSLVSGGALNEQFF.

V is TRBV18 and J is TRBJ1-4; 7 bases map to TRBD1. Trimming at V came to 4 bases and at J to 3 bases, leaving 5 bases not matched to a gene. This CDR3 is 15 amino acids long. CDR1 and CDR2 (germline): KGHSH, LQKENI. The CDR3 nucleotides read TGTGCCAGCTCACGAATAGGACAGGCTAATGAAAAACTGTTTTTT. As protein: CASSRIGQANEKLFF.

This chain links TRBV21-1 with TRBJ1-1; the DNA was not compared with TRBD1, the D call given in the table. TRBV21-1 is a known pseudogene. This CDR3 has 15 residues. The DNA for the CDR3 is TGTGCCAGCAGCAAAGCGACAGTGGCGAACACTGAAGCTTTCTTT. This encodes CASSKATVANTEAFF.

The V gene is TRBV11-2, the J gene TRBJ1-1; D gene ambiguous. Between the trimmed V and J ends, which lost 4 bases and 2 bases, there was a span of 8 bases. The germline CDR1 and CDR2 sequences are SGHAT and FQNNGV. This CDR3 has 13 residues. The CDR3 coding sequence is TGTGCCAGCAGCTCGGGTCCTAACACTGAAGCTTTCTTT. It encodes CASSSGPNTEAFF.

The chain couples TRBV19 to TRBJ1-4; 7 bases are a match to TRBD1. The CDR3 runs to 14 residues. Germline V gene sequence: CDR1 LNHDA, CDR2 SQIVND (reference sequence). After removal of 6 bases from V and 3 bases from J, the junction contained 4 bases not matched to a gene. CDR3 bases: TGTGCCAGTAGAGGGGGCAGTTCTAATGAAAAACTGTTTTTT. Protein sequence: CASRGGSSNEKLFF.